The clone carrying this T cell receptor beta chain was detected once. This PCR relied on a set of 60 Vbeta primers and 13 Jbeta primers. Profiled with immunoSEQ multiplex PCR; TCRdb holds only in-frame clones, not every one. The sample shows over 150,000 clones, roughly 80% of them seen only once. This entry comes from a study of cytomegalovirus exposure and HLA in healthy donors. Looked up from germline, CDR1 is SGHTA and CDR2 is FQGNSA. V lost 5 bases and J 3 bases, leaving 11 bases between the germline ends. This CDR3 has 13 residues. Source material: PBMCs. This clonotype was sampled from a male donor in good health and CMV-seropositive. The J gene is TRBJ2-7, the V gene TRBV7-2, with D uncertain. The CDR3 loop is CASSATVNYEQYF. CDR3 bases: TGTGCCAGCAGCGCGACTGTTAACTACGAGCAGTACTTC. Drawing the rest from reference TRBV7-2 and TRBJ2-7, the complete variable domain is GAGVSQSPSNKVTEKGKDVELRCDPISGHTALYWYRQSLGQGLEFLIYFQGNSAPDKSGLPSDRFSAERTGGSVSTLTIQRTQQEDSAVYLCASSATVNYEQYFGPGTRLTVT.